What follows are 8 T cell receptor beta chains derived from one specimen sequenced in a study of T cell changes during pregnancy in multiple sclerosis. Produced via immunoSEQ multiplex PCR; TCRdb's table is partial and in-frame only. The data show around 50,000 clones, around 90% seen once. The sequencing used CD4+ T cells from peripheral blood mononuclear cells, collected after pregnancy. All receptors come from a female donor in good health, enrolled as a control in a pregnancy study.

The chain is built from TRBV18 and TRBJ2-5; TRBD1 matches 7 bases. The CDR3 has 13 residues. The ends lost 6 bases at V and 4 bases at J; junction bases unmatched: 5. Per germline, CDR1 KGHSH and CDR2 LQKENI. CDR3 sequence reads: CASSYYRGETQYF. For the CDR3, the DNA is TGTGCCAGCTCCTATTACAGGGGAGAGACCCAGTACTTC.

This chain uses TRBV28 with TRBJ2-7; TRBD2 is a possible D gene (6 bases). This CDR3 region has 11 residues. Germline CDR1 reads MDHEN; CDR2 reads SYDVKM. Between the trimmed V and J ends, which lost 8 bases and 7 bases, there was a span of 12 bases. CDR3 sequence: CASVSRGEQYF. CDR3 nucleotides: TGTGCCAGCGTGTCCCGGGGGGAGCAGTACTTC.

This chain uses TRBV18 with TRBJ1-2, with 7 nucleotides matching TRBD1. Germline loops: CDR1 KGHSH, CDR2 LQKENI. The ends lost 2 bases at V and 4 bases at J; junction bases unmatched: 13. The CDR3 is 17 residues long. The CDR3 DNA is TGTGCCAGCTCACCATCTGAGGGGGCGCAACGTGGCTATGGCTACACCTTC. Encoded protein: CASSPSEGAQRGYGYTF.

CDR3 in amino acids: CAWSVGQGYGYTF. The CDR3, as DNA: TGTGCCTGGAGTGTTGGGCAGGGGTATGGCTACACCTTC. The chain has TRBV30 and TRBJ1-2, with D possibly TRBD1 on 6 matching bases. V lost 0 bases, J lost 5 bases, and 10 bases lay in between. This CDR3 is built from 13 residues. Germline CDR1 is GTSNPN and CDR2 is SVGIG (reference sequence). Full variable domain (remainder filled in from reference TRBV30 and TRBJ1-2): SQTIHQWPATLVQPVGSPLSLECTVEGTSNPNLYWYRQAAGRGLQLLFYSVGIGQISSEVPQNLSASRPQDRQFILSSKKLLLSDSGFYLCAWSVGQGYGYTFGSGTRLTVV.

This clone was seen a few times. This rearrangement joins TRBV6-5 to TRBJ2-7; D perhaps matches TRBD1 (5 bases). The CDR3 contains 16 residues. Germline V gene lookup returns CDR1 MNHEY and CDR2 SVGAGI. Trimming removed 4 bases from V and 3 bases from J, with 19 bases in between. The CDR3 bases are TGTGCCAGCAGTTCCCAGGGCCTTGGGTTGGGCTACGAGCAGTACTTC. As protein: CASSSQGLGLGYEQYF.

This chain joins TRBV7-2 and TRBJ2-7, with D maybe TRBD1 (5 bases). The CDR3 consists of 14 residues. The germline V gene has CDR1 SGHTA and CDR2 FQGNSA. The germline V and J ends were trimmed by 1 base and 5 bases, with 12 bases remaining between them. For the CDR3, the DNA is TGTGCCAGCAGCTTAGGGCAGGGCCTGCACGAGCAGTACTTC. Translating gives CASSLGQGLHEQYF.

Comments on this clone: A junction boundary mismatches the germline segment, possibly from a read error. The V call is TRBV2, the J call TRBJ2-1, with TRBD2 identical over 14 bases. This CDR3 comprises 13 residues. CDR1 is SNHLY, CDR2 FYNNEI, per germline. In nucleotides, the CDR3 is TGTGCCAGCACCAGACTAGCGGGAGGGCCGAGGGTCTTC. As protein: CASTRLAGGPRVF.

The chain is built from TRBV7-3 and TRBJ1-2, with 8 bases matching TRBD1. The CDR3 length is 12 residues. With V trimmed by 5 bases and J by 7 bases, 3 bases remained unmatched. Germline CDR1 SGHTA, CDR2 FQGTGA. In DNA, the CDR3 is TGTGCCAGCAGCCAACAGGGGGGTGGCTACACCTTC. It encodes CASSQQGGGYTF.